This T cell receptor (beta chain) emerged from a study of T cell therapy after organ transplantation. Measured with immunoSEQ multiplex PCR; TCRdb has only the in-frame clones, and not every one. The profile shows 45,000 to 60,000 clones, approximately 94% of them singletons. The CDR3 runs 12 residues. V lost 5 bases and J 0 bases, leaving 5 bases between the germline ends. Looked up from germline, CDR1 is MNHNY and CDR2 is SVGAGI (reference sequence). Concerning this clone itself: Its antigen is still unknown.

The source was CD8+ T cells from blood, collected before autologous CMV-specific T cell therapy. The chain couples TRBV6-6 to TRBJ2-7; D unresolved. The receptor was derived from a human patient who had received a solid organ transplant and had CMV disease. In DNA, the CDR3 is TGTGCCAGCAGTCCCAGCTCCTACGAGCAGTACTTC. Translated: CASSPSSYEQYF.